This TCR beta chain originates from a study of CD8+CD57+ T cells in acquired aplastic anemia. Study-wide results and caveats: Roughly 31 CD8+ CDR3 sequences were shared between patients and controls.

Points on this clonotype: Its antigen is unidentified. The limits of the CDR3 on the DNA are not certain, so only TCRdb's listed CDR3 is given.

The CDR3 length is 14 residues, termini included. Germline values: CDR1 SGHTA, CDR2 FQGNSA. The TCR beta profiling, which covered VDJ combination and CDR3 sequence, was carried out using genomic DNA as the template. One entry per CDR3 protein results from TCRdb running MiXCR on the reads. The sample has about 260,000 distinct CDR3 sequences, roughly 80% seen once. In patients chosen for sequencing, flow cytometry had shown CD8+CD57+ cell expansion. The sample comprised sorted CD4+, CD8+, or CD8+CD57+ T cells (not recorded which) from PBMCs. The sequence was obtained from a human donor with aplastic anemia. The rearrangement uses TRBV7-2 and TRBJ2-3; the DNA was not used to check the table's D call, TRBD1. The CDR3 is CASSFGTGSDYTFF.